Given below is one T cell receptor beta chain in context. With 1 base removed from V and 4 bases from J, the gap between germline ends came to 7 bases. This CDR3 comprises 13 residues. Germline values: CDR1 SGHAT, CDR2 FQNNGV. Authors' analysis steps: How many nucleated cells were present was estimated from reference gene primer amplification. Sequencing was performed with immunoSEQ multiplex PCR; in TCRdb, only in-frame clones are kept and a portion is missing. The V and J calls and clone size come from that table; D and trimming were worked out from the DNA. The data hold a few hundred thousand clones, with more than 75% observed a single time. The sample is drawn from a study of blood T cell repertoires in COVID-19. As for the study in general: The United States, Italy and Spain supplied acute and convalescent COVID-19 samples. Nucleic acid was either cDNA or gDNA, and it came from T cells, B-cell-depleted T cells, or PBMCs.

The chain is built from TRBV11-2 and TRBJ1-1; D gene uncertain. The receptor was derived from a man at least 80 years old with acute or convalescent COVID-19. Sequencing was performed on peripheral blood. DNA of the CDR3: TGTGCCAGCAGCTTAGCATCGGTCACTGAAGCTTTCTTT. Translated, it gives CASSLASVTEAFF.